The 21 T cell receptor beta chains listed next were all sequenced from one sample in a study of blood T cell repertoires in COVID-19. The repertoire was sequenced with immunoSEQ multiplex PCR; TCRdb's copy has only in-frame clones and lacks some. The data contain under 300,000 clones, roughly 80% of them singletons. Input material: peripheral blood. These receptors were obtained from a man between 60 and 70 years old who had recovered from COVID-19.

The chain employs TRBV9 and TRBJ2-7; 8 bases match TRBD1. The V segment lost 0 bases and the J segment 3 bases; nucleotides outside the gene matches: 5. The germline V gene has CDR1 SGDLS and CDR2 YYNGEE. The CDR3 totals 15 residues. The CDR3 loop reads CASSVGQGPYYEQYF. The DNA of the CDR3 is TGTGCCAGCAGCGTAGGACAGGGGCCTTACTACGAGCAGTACTTC. Together with reference TRBV9 and TRBJ2-7, the CDR3 gives the full variable domain: DSGVTQTPKHLITATGQRVTLRCSPRSGDLSVYWYQQSLDQGLQFLIQYYNGEERAKGNILERFSAQQFPDLHSELNLSSLELGDSALYFCASSVGQGPYYEQYFGPGTRLTVT.

The chain combines TRBV6-1 with TRBJ1-2; TRBD1 matches at 8 bases. The length of the CDR3 is 18 residues. Germline V gives CDR1 MNHNS, CDR2 SASEGT. J gave up 7 bases and V 4 bases, and 20 bases lay outside the gene matches. The CDR3 sequence is CASSGRDRIFRGISGYTF. CDR3 DNA: TGTGCCAGCAGTGGCAGGGACAGGATTTTTCGGGGGATCAGTGGCTACACCTTC.

The chain carries TRBV5-4 and TRBJ2-3; D is uncertain. The V and J ends lost 4 bases and 8 bases respectively, with 11 bases between them. This CDR3 has 12 amino acids. Germline CDR1 and CDR2: SGHNT and YYREEE (reference sequence). This chain's CDR3 is CASSTGLLTQYF. DNA of the CDR3: TGTGCCAGCAGCACCGGGTTGCTTACGCAGTATTTT.

The chain is built from TRBV6-5 and TRBJ2-1, with 11 nucleotides matching TRBD2. The CDR3 has 15 residues. V gave up 6 bases and J gave up 4 bases; unmatched junction bases: 5. The germline gives CDR1 MNHEY, CDR2 SVGAGI. The CDR3 region is CASRPTSGSYNEQFF. In DNA form, the CDR3 reads TGTGCCAGCAGACCCACTAGCGGGAGTTACAATGAGCAGTTCTTC.

The V call is TRBV6-5, the J call TRBJ2-1; D remains unclear. Germline assignment: CDR1 MNHEY and CDR2 SVGAGI. With 0 bases removed from V and 9 bases from J, the gap between germline ends came to 15 bases. The CDR3 sequence is 15 residues long. CDR3 DNA sequence: TGTGCCAGCAGTTACTCGAGCCTAGATCTCATTGAGCAGTTCTTC. It translates to CASSYSSLDLIEQFF.

V is TRBV28 and J is TRBJ1-1; TRBD1 aligns across 7 bases. Germline-derived CDR1 and CDR2 are MDHEN and SYDVKM. V was clipped by 2 bases and J by 6 bases; unmatched bases: 9. This CDR3 comprises 15 residues. CDR3 residues: CASSLARQGTSEAFF. The CDR3 DNA reads as TGTGCCAGCAGTTTAGCGAGACAGGGTACTTCTGAAGCTTTCTTT.

The chain employs TRBV6-1 and TRBJ1-5, with D hard to call. V lost 3 bases, J lost 3 bases, and 12 bases lay in between. The germline gives CDR1 MNHNS, CDR2 SASEGT. The length of the CDR3 is 15 residues. Here the CDR3 reads CASSESRGDNQPQHF. CDR3 DNA: TGTGCCAGCAGTGAGAGCAGAGGCGACAATCAGCCCCAGCATTTT.

The chain carries TRBV7-9 and TRBJ1-1; D call uncertain. Trimming removed 5 bases at V and 3 bases at J, with 13 bases between. In germline, CDR1 is SEHNR, CDR2 FQNEAQ (reference sequence). The CDR3 totals 14 residues. The CDR3 DNA reads TGTGCCAGCAGCGGTAGTGGGCAGTACACTGAAGCTTTCTTT. Protein product: CASSGSGQYTEAFF.

Comment on this clone: At the DNA level, this CDR3 is encoded by other sequences in the same sample as well. The J gene is TRBJ2-3, the V gene TRBV3-1 (or the pseudogene TRBV3-2), with a possible D match to TRBD2 (7 bases). CDR1 is LGHDT, CDR2 YNNKEL, per germline (reference sequence). The CDR3 extends over 15 amino acids. Trimming took off 3 bases at V and 5 bases at J, with 15 bases between the two ends. For the CDR3, the DNA is TGTGCCAGCAGCCAGTTAGGGGGGGCTAGAGATACGCAGTATTTT. This gives the protein CASSQLGGARDTQYF.

This chain's CDR3 is CASSQEETSNEQFF. In DNA form, the CDR3 reads TGCGCCAGCAGCCAAGAAGAGACTAGCAATGAGCAGTTCTTC. V usage is TRBV4-1 and J usage is TRBJ2-1; possibly TRBD2 for D (6 bases). Germline lookup yields CDR1 MGHRA and CDR2 YSYEKL. The CDR3 is 14 amino acids. Trimming took 0 bases from V and 6 from J, leaving 9 bases between them.

V and J are TRBV14 and TRBJ1-2; tentatively, D is TRBD1 (6 bases). CDR3 length: 13 amino acids. V was pared by 1 base and J by 7 bases, with 10 bases between. Germline values: CDR1 SGHDN, CDR2 FVKESK. CDR3 sequence: CASSQALGGGYTF. Written as DNA, the CDR3 is TGTGCCAGCAGCCAAGCTCTAGGGGGTGGCTACACCTTC.

The chain combines TRBV6-5 with TRBJ2-7; TRBD2 agrees at 8 bases. CDR1 and CDR2 (germline): MNHEY, SVGAGI. V trimming: 5 bases; J trimming: 5 bases; junction bases outside the gene matches: 5. This CDR3 spans 13 amino acids. The DNA for the CDR3 is TGTGCCAGCAGTCGCGGGGGGATCCACGAGCAGTACTTC. This gives the protein CASSRGGIHEQYF.

In regard to this clone: A read error may account for a junction end that differs from germline. V is TRBV14 and J is TRBJ2-5; D is ambiguous. Germline V gene sequence: CDR1 SGHDN, CDR2 FVKESK. This CDR3 region has 9 residues. For the CDR3, the DNA is TGTGCCAGCAGCCTCCGGCAGGACTTC. This sequence encodes CASSLRQDF.

The V call is TRBV9, the J call TRBJ1-5; D gene uncertain. Germline assignment: CDR1 SGDLS and CDR2 YYNGEE. This CDR3 region has 14 residues. Trimming stripped 0 bases from V and 0 bases from J, with 4 bases between. CDR3 sequence: CASSVGDSNQPQHF. The CDR3 bases are TGTGCCAGCAGCGTAGGCGATAGCAATCAGCCCCAGCATTTT.

This chain joins TRBV7-2 and TRBJ1-3, with 7 bases matching TRBD1. Germline-derived CDR1 and CDR2 are SGHTA and FQGNSA. The CDR3 spans 14 residues. V shed 5 bases, J shed 3 bases, and the junction held 4 bases outside the gene matches. CDR3 protein: CASSPWTGGNTIYF. DNA of the CDR3: TGTGCCAGCAGCCCATGGACAGGTGGAAACACCATATATTTT.

The table lists this clone with a count of one. J is TRBJ1-2 and V is TRBV3-1 (or the pseudogene TRBV3-2); the D gene is possibly TRBD1 (5 bases). Germline CDR1 and CDR2: LGHDT and YNNKEL (reference sequence). V shed 2 bases and J shed 7 bases, with 11 bases lying between them. The length of the CDR3 is 13 residues. CDR3 sequence (DNA): TGTGCCAGCAGCCAATTGACAGTTCCTGGCTACACCTTC. Translated, it gives CASSQLTVPGYTF.

The V call is TRBV12-3 or TRBV12-4, the J call TRBJ2-4, with TRBD2 matching 8 bases. Trimming took 8 bases from V and 5 from J; bases not matched to a gene: 5. The CDR3 loop spans 13 amino acids. CDR3 bases: TGTGCCAGCCGGGAGGGCGCCCAAAACATTCAGTACTTC. The encoded protein is CASREGAQNIQYF.

DNA for the CDR3: TGTGCCAGCAGCTTAACATTGGACAAGCAAGAGACCCAGTACTTC. This codes for CASSLTLDKQETQYF. The chain is built from TRBV7-3 and TRBJ2-5; D may be TRBD1 (5 bases). The CDR3 totals 15 residues. V shed 0 bases and J shed 2 bases, with 10 bases lying between them. Germline V gene data show CDR1 as SGHTA and CDR2 as FQGTGA.

CDR3 sequence: CASSLARGDTGELFF. CDR3 DNA: TGTGCCAGCAGCTTAGCTAGAGGAGACACCGGGGAGCTGTTTTTT. The J gene is TRBJ2-2, the V gene TRBV7-6, with D hard to call. Trimming left V 0 bases short and J 3 bases short, with 8 bases between. The CDR3 is 15 residues long. Germline CDR1 reads SGHVS; CDR2 reads FNYEAQ.

V is TRBV3-1 (or the pseudogene TRBV3-2) and J is TRBJ1-4; D possibly corresponds to TRBD1 (6 bases). Germline values: CDR1 LGHDT, CDR2 YNNKEL (reference sequence). This CDR3 comprises 14 residues. The V end was cut by 1 base, the J end by 4 bases, with 7 bases between. CDR3 nucleotides: TGTGCCAGCAGCCAAGGGGACATTAATGAAAAACTGTTTTTT. Translated, it gives CASSQGDINEKLFF.

The table lists this clone with many counts. This chain connects TRBV30 to TRBJ2-7; 7 bases match TRBD1. The trim removed 3 bases at V and 0 bases at J, leaving 8 bases unmatched. The germline gives CDR1 GTSNPN, CDR2 SVGIG (reference sequence). CDR3 length: 15 amino acids. The CDR3 region has the DNA TGTGCCTGGAGGGGCCGGGACAGATTCTCCTACGAGCAGTACTTC. Translated, it gives CAWRGRDRFSYEQYF.